A selection of T cell receptor beta chains follows, all from one sample in a study of cytomegalovirus exposure and HLA in healthy donors. Libraries were prepared by immunoSEQ multiplex PCR; TCRdb keeps only in-frame clonotypes and omits some of them. The table records 260,000 or so clones, 80% to 95% of them present only once. Sequencing was carried out using PBMCs. These TCRs come from a woman aged 25 to 39 in good health and CMV-seronegative. CDR3s include the opening cysteine and the closing phenylalanine or tryptophan. D genes are given only for firm matches. Some rows have no size entry. The others give once, few or many, or a class for an expanded clone.

j_call d_call clone_size v_call cdr3_aa cdr3_nt
TRBJ2-7 TRBD2 . TRBV28 CASSLGRALYEQYF TGTGCCAGCAGTTTAGGGAGGGCCCTCTACGAGCAGTACTTC
TRBJ2-1 . . TRBV4-2 CASSQEPRPEQFF TGTGCCAGCAGCCAAGAGCCTCGTCCTGAGCAGTTCTTC
TRBJ2-7 . . TRBV28 CASSRGYEQYF TGTGCCAGCAGTAGGGGTTACGAGCAGTACTTC
TRBJ2-7 . . TRBV4-3 CASSPDSSSYEQYF TGCGCCAGCAGCCCCGACAGTAGCTCCTACGAGCAGTACTTC
TRBJ2-7 TRBD1 . TRBV9 CASSFRTGDEQYF TGTGCCAGCAGCTTCAGGACAGGCGACGAGCAGTACTTC
TRBJ2-1 TRBD2 . TRBV29-1 CSARLAASNEQFF TGCAGCGCTCGACTAGCAGCCAGTAATGAGCAGTTCTTC
TRBJ2-7 TRBD1 few TRBV28 CATRQGIMSYEQYF TGTGCCACCCGACAGGGCATTATGTCCTACGAGCAGTACTTC
TRBJ2-2 . . TRBV7-3 CASSPRTGTGELFF TGTGCCAGCAGCCCCAGGACCGGAACCGGGGAGCTGTTTTTT
TRBJ1-5 TRBD1 . TRBV6-6 CASSGQGSNQPQHF TGTGCCAGCAGTGGACAGGGGAGCAATCAGCCCCAGCATTTT
TRBJ1-2 . . TRBV5-5 CASSLPGTNYGYTF TGTGCCAGCAGCTTGCCAGGGACCAACTATGGCTACACCTTC
TRBJ2-6 . . TRBV7-2 CASSREARNSGANVLTF TGTGCCAGCAGCCGAGAGGCGCGGAACTCTGGGGCCAACGTCCTGACTTTC
TRBJ2-7 . . TRBV7-2 CASTHSGLGEQYF TGTGCCAGCACCCACAGTGGATTGGGCGAGCAGTACTTC
TRBJ2-1 TRBD2 . TRBV7-2 CASSITGTSGYNEQFF TGTGCCAGCAGCATCACCGGGACTAGCGGCTACAATGAGCAGTTCTTC
TRBJ2-1 . once TRBV4-2 CASSQLGAGTSSYNEQFF TGTGCCAGCAGCCAACTCGGAGCAGGGACGAGCTCCTACAATGAGCAGTTCTTC
TRBJ2-1 TRBD2 . TRBV4-1 CASSQGASGTYNEQFF TGCGCCAGCAGCCAAGGAGCCAGCGGGACCTACAATGAGCAGTTCTTC
TRBJ2-3 TRBD2 . TRBV28 CASSVAGGPYTQYF TGTGCCAGCAGCGTAGCGGGAGGGCCTTATACGCAGTATTTT
TRBJ1-5 . . TRBV4-3 CASSQERGEGDQPQHF TGCGCCAGCAGCCAAGAGCGGGGAGAGGGGGATCAGCCCCAGCATTTT
TRBJ1-1 TRBD1 . TRBV7-3 CASSSQAGGTEAFF TGTGCCAGCAGTTCTCAGGCAGGGGGCACTGAAGCTTTCTTT
TRBJ1-5 . . TRBV19 CASSISLLEGSNQPQHF TGTGCCAGTAGTATATCCCTTTTGGAAGGGAGCAATCAGCCCCAGCATTTT
TRBJ2-7 . . TRBV27 CASSWGSEQYF TGTGCCAGCAGTTGGGGTAGCGAGCAGTACTTC
TRBJ2-1 . once TRBV5-1 CASSETSQGEQFF TGCGCCAGCAGCGAAACTAGTCAGGGTGAGCAGTTCTTC
TRBJ2-7 . . TRBV15 CATSRDLGGYEQYF TGTGCCACCAGCAGAGATCTTGGGGGCTACGAGCAGTACTTC
TRBJ2-1 . . TRBV6-1 CASSDGRSGGHEQFF TGTGCCAGCAGTGATGGCCGGTCAGGGGGGCATGAGCAGTTCTTC
TRBJ2-1 . . TRBV7-2 CASSRRDSFHNEQFF TGTGCCAGCAGCCGCCGGGACTCTTTTCACAATGAGCAGTTCTTC
TRBJ2-7 TRBD1 . TRBV25-1 CASRGQGGNEQYF TGTGCCAGCAGGGGACAGGGTGGGAACGAGCAGTACTTC
TRBJ2-1 . . TRBV9 CASSVGDGYNEQFF TGTGCCAGCAGCGTAGGGGACGGTTATAATGAGCAGTTCTTC
TRBJ2-2 TRBD2 . TRBV25-1 CASTPMLGGTGELFF TGTGCCAGCACTCCCATGTTGGGGGGGACCGGGGAGCTGTTTTTT
TRBJ2-7 . . TRBV5-1 CASSLVSNSFAHEQYF TGCGCCAGCAGCTTGGTATCTAACTCGTTCGCACACGAGCAGTACTTC
TRBJ2-7 . . TRBV28 CASSFYQGYEQYF TGTGCCAGCAGTTTCTACCAGGGGTACGAGCAGTACTTC
TRBJ2-1 . . TRBV28 CASSLSDSNEQFF TGTGCCAGCAGTTTATCCGACAGCAATGAGCAGTTCTTC
TRBJ2-1 TRBD1 . TRBV5-4 CASSFPGQGDYEQFF TGTGCCAGCAGCTTTCCGGGACAGGGGGATTATGAGCAGTTCTTC
TRBJ2-7 TRBD2 . TRBV11-2 CASSLHGTSGSYEQYF TGTGCCAGCAGCTTACATGGGACTAGCGGCTCCTACGAGCAGTACTTC
TRBJ1-2 TRBD1 . TRBV9 CASSAEGQPYGYGYTF TGTGCCAGCAGCGCCGAGGGACAGCCCTATGGCTATGGCTACACCTTC
TRBJ2-7 . . TRBV5-3 CARSFSRLGSSYEQYF TGTGCCAGAAGCTTTTCTAGACTGGGGAGCTCCTACGAGCAGTACTTC
TRBJ1-5 TRBD1 . TRBV19 CASSTTGGSNQPQHF TGTGCCAGTAGTACTACAGGGGGTAGCAATCAGCCCCAGCATTTT
TRBJ2-1 . . TRBV19 CASTSLHNEQFF TGTGCCAGTACTAGCCTCCACAATGAGCAGTTCTTC
TRBJ2-1 TRBD2 . TRBV6-4 CASSDVAGGLNEQFF TGTGCCAGCAGTGACGTTGCGGGAGGCCTCAATGAGCAGTTCTTC
TRBJ1-1 . . TRBV5-1 CASSLVPRGRTNTEAFF TGCGCCAGCAGCTTGGTCCCCCGCGGCAGGACGAACACTGAAGCTTTCTTT
TRBJ2-7 . . TRBV5-1 CASSLQASAVGEQYF TGCGCCAGCAGCTTGCAGGCGTCTGCCGTTGGGGAGCAGTACTTC